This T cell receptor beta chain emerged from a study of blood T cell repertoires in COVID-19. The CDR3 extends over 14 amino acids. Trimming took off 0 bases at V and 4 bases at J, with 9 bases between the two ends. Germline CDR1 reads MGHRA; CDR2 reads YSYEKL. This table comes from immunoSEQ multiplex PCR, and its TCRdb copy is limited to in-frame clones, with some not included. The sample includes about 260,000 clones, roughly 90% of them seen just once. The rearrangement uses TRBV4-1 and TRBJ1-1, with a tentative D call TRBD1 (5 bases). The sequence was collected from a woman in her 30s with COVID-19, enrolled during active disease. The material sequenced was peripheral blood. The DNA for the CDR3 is TGCGCCAGCAGCCAAGATCTGGGGGGCACTGAAGCTTTCTTT. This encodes CASSQDLGGTEAFF.